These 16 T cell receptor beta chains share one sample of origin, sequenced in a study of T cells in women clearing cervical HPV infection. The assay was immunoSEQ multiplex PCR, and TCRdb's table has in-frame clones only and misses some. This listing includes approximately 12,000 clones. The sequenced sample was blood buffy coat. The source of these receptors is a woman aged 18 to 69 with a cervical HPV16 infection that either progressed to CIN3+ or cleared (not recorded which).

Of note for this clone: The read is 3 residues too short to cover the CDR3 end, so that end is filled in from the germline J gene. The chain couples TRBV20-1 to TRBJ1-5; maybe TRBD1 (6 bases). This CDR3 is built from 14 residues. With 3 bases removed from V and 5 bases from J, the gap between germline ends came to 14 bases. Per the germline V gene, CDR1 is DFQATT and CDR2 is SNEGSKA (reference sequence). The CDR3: CSASIDRTDQPQHF. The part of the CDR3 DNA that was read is TGCAGTGCTAGTATCGACAGGACCGATCAGCCC.

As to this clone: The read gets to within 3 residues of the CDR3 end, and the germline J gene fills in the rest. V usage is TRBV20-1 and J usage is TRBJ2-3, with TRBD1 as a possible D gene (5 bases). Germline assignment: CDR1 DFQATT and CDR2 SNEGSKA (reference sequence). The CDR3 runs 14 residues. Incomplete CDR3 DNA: TGCAGTGCTCCCACCGAGGACATACAAGAGACG. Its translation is CSAPTEDIQET. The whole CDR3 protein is CSAPTEDIQETQYF.

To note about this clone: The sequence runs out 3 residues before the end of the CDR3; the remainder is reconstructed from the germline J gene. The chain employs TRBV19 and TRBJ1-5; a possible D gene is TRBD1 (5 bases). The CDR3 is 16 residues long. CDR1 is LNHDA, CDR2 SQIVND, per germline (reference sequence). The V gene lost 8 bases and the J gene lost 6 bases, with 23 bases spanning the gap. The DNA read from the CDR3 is TGTGCCAGTGAGAGGCGGGGCGGTGTTTCTGTTCAGCCC. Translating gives CASERRGGVSVQP. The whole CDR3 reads CASERRGGVSVQPQHF.

The DNA read from the CDR3 is TGTGCCAGCAGCTTAGGCTCGGGGGAGACC. Its protein is CASSLGSGET. The CDR3 in full is CASSLGSGETQYF. The chain carries TRBV7-7 and TRBJ2-5; possible D gene TRBD2, 5 bases. The DNA ends 3 residues before the CDR3 does, and the rest of the CDR3 is filled in from the germline J gene. V was shortened by 1 base and J by 5 bases, with 8 bases between the two germline ends. The V gene's germline CDR1 is SSHAT and CDR2 FNYEAQ (reference sequence). CDR3 size: 13 residues. The complete variable domain, with remaining parts taken from reference TRBV7-7 and TRBJ2-5, reads GAGVSQSPRYKVTKRGQDVTLRCDPISSHATLYWYQQALGQGPEFLTYFNYEAQPDKSGLPSDRFSAERPEGSISTLTIQRTEQRDSAMYRCASSLGSGETQYFGPGTRLLVL.

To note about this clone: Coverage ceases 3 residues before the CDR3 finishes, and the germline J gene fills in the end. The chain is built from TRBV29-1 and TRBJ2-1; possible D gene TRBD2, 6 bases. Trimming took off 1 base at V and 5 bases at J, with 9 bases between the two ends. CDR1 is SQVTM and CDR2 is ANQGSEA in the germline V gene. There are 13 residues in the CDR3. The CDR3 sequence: CSVEGWGDNEQFF. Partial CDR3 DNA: TGCAGCGTTGAAGGGTGGGGGGACAATGAG.

The CDR3 bases that were read are TGCAGCGTTGGGGACAGGGGAGGGACTGAA. Its translation is CSVGDRGGTE. The entire CDR3 sequence reads CSVGDRGGTEAFF. The chain has TRBV29-1 and TRBJ1-1; 10 bases fit TRBD1. From the germline J gene comes the end of the CDR3, since the read stops 3 residues before it. Trimming at V came to 4 bases and at J to 5 bases, leaving 4 bases not matched to a gene. Germline CDR1 SQVTM, CDR2 ANQGSEA. CDR3 length: 13 residues.

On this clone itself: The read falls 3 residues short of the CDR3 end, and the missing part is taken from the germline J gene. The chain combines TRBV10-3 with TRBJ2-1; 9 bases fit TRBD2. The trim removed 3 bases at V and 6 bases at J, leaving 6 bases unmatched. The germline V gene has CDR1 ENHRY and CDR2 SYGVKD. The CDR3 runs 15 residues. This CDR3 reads CAISELLAGVNEQFF. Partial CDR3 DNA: TGTGCCATCAGTGAATTACTAGCGGGTGTCAATGAG.

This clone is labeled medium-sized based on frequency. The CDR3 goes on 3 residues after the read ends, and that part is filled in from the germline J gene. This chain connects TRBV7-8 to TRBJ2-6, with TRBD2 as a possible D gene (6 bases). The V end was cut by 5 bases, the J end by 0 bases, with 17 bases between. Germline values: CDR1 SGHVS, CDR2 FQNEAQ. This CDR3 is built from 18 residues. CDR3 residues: CASSPPGLDFSGANVLTF. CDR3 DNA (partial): TGTGCCAGCAGCCCTCCGGGACTGGACTTCTCTGGGGCCAACGTC.

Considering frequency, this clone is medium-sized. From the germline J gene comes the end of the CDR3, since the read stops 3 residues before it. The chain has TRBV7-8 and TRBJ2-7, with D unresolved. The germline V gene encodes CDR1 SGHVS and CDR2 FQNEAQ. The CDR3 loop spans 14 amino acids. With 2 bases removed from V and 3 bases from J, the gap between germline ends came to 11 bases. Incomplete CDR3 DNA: TGTGCCAGCAGCTTACGCGGTAGCTTCTACGAG. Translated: CASSLRGSFYE. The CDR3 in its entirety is CASSLRGSFYEQYF.

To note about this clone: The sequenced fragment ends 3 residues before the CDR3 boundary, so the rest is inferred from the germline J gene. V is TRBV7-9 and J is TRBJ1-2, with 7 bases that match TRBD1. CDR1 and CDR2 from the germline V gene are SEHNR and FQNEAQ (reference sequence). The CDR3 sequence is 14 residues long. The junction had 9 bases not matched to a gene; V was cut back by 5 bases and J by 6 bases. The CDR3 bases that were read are TGTGCCAGCAGCCGTACCGGGACAGTTAATGGC. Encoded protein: CASSRTGTVNG. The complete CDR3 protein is CASSRTGTVNGYTF.

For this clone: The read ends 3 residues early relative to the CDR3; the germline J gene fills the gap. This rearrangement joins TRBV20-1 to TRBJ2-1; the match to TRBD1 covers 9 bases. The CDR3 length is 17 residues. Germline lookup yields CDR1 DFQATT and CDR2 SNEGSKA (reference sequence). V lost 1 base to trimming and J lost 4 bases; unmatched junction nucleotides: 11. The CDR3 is CSARGSEGQGLYNEQFF. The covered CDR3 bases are TGCAGTGCTAGAGGTAGTGAGGGACAGGGACTGTACAATGAG.

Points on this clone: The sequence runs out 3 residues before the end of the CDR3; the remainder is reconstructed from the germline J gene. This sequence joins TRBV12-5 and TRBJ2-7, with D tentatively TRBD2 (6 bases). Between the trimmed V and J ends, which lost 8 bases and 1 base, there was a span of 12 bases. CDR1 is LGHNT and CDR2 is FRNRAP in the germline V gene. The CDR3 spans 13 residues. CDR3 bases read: TGTGCTAGTAGACTAGGGAATTCCTACGAG. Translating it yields CASRLGNSYE. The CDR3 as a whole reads CASRLGNSYEQYF. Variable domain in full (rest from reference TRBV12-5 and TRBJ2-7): DARVTQTPRHKVTEMGQEVTMRCQPILGHNTVFWYRQTMMQGLELLAYFRNRAPLDDSGMPKDRFSAEMPDATLATLKIQPSEPRDSAVYFCASRLGNSYEQYFGPGTRLTVT.

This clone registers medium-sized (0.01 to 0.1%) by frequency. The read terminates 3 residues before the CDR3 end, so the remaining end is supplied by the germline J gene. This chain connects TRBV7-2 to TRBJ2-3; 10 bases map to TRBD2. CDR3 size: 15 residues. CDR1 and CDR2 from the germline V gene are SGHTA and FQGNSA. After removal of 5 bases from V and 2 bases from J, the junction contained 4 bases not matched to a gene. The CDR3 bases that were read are TGTGCCAGCAGCCAACTAGCGGGGCCCACAGATACG. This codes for CASSQLAGPTDT. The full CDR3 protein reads CASSQLAGPTDTQYF.

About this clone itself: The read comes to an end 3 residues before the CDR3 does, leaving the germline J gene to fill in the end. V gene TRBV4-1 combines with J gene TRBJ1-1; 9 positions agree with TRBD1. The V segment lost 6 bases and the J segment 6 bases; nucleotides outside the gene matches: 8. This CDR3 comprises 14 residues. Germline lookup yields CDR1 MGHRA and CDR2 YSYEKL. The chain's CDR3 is CASRTQGASPEAFF. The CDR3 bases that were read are TGCGCCAGCAGGACACAGGGGGCTTCACCTGAA.

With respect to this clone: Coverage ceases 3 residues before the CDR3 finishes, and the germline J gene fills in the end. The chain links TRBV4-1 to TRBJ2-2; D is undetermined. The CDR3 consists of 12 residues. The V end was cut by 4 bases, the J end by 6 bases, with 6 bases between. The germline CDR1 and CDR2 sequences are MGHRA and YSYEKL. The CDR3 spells CASSPLSGELFF. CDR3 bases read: TGCGCCAGCAGCCCCTTATCCGGGGAG.

The covered CDR3 bases are TGTGCCAGTGGGACAGGGGGCGGTGAG. Protein product: CASGTGGGE. The entire CDR3 is CASGTGGGEQFF. V usage is TRBV19 and J usage is TRBJ2-1, with 12 bases identical to TRBD1. The read falls 3 residues short of the CDR3 end, and the missing part is taken from the germline J gene. V shed 8 bases and J 9 bases; nucleotides not matched to a gene: 2. Germline loops: CDR1 LNHDA, CDR2 SQIVND (reference sequence). This CDR3 spans 12 amino acids. Full variable domain (rest looked up from reference TRBV19 and TRBJ2-1): DGGITQSPKYLFRKEGQNVTLSCEQNLNHDAMYWYRQDPGQGLRLIYYSQIVNDFQKGDIAEGYSVSREKKESFPLTVTSAQKNPTAFYLCASGTGGGEQFFGPGTRLTVL.